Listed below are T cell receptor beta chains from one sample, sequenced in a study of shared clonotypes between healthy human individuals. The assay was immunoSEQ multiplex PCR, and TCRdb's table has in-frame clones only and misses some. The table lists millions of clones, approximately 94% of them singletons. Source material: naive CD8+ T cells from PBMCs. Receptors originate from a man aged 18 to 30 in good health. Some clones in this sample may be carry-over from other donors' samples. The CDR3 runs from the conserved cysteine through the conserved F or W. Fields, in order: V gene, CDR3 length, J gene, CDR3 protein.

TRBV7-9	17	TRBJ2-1	CASSLGWNILSYNEQFF
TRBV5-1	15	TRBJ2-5	CASSLEGNVRETQYF
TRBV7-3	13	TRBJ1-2	CASSSAPNYGYTF
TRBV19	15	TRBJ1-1	CASSLRGRLNTEAFF
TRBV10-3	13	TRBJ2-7	CAISESGSYEQYF
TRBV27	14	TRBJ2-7	CASSETGGPYEQYF
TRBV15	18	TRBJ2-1	CATSSPSSPSGIYNEQFF
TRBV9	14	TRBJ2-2	CASSPGRNTGELFF
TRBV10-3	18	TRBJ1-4	CAIRGTNTGRVANEKLFF
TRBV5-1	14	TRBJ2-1	CASSFRERVNEQFF
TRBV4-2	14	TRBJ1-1	CASSQPRSQREAFF
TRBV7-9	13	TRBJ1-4	CASSGVTNEKLFF
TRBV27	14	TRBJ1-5	CASSLLGGNQPQHF
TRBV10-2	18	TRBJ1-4	CANGEGGQINFWYEKLFF
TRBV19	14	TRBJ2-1	CASSPRLAGVEQFF
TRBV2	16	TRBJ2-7	CASSVMSTLSSYEQYF
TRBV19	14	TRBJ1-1	CASSITGAVTEAFF
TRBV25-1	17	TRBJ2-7	CASSTPFSGTSAYEQYF
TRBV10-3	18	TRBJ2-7	CAISESWGQGSLPYEQYF
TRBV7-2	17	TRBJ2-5	CASSLYLLPGGRETQYF
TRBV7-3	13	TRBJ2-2	CASTPGAAGELFF
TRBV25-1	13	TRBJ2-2	CASSVGLAGELFF
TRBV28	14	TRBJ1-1	CASSRRLTPRGAFF
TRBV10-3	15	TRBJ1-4	CAISESEGTGVKLFF
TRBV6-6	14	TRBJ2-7	CASSWGQGPYEQYF
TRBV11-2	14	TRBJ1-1	CASSPLAMNTEAFF
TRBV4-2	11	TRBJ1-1	CASMGGTEAFF
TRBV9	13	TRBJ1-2	CASSADRDWQLTF
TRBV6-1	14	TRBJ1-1	CAGSYSYMNTEAFF
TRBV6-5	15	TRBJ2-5	CASSSGVGWQETQYF
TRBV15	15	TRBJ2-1	CATSRGDGAYNEQFF
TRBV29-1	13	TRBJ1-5	CSVLTGGNQPQHF
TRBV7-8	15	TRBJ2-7	CASSLGTGDSYEQYF
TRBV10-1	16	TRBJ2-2	CASSESRPRNTGELFF
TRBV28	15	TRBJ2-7	CASSPLGSSSYEQYF
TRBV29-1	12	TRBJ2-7	CSVENRVYEQYF
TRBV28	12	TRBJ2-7	CASRATSWKQYF
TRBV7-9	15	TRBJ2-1	CASSLEGDRRNEQFF
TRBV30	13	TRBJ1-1	CAWSVLGSTEAFF
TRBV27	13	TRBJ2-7	CASSSQTRGEQYF
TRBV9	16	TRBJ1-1	CASSGQGGRWNTEAFF
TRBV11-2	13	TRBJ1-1	CASSPVGDSEAFF
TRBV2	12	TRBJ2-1	CASSEARNEQFF
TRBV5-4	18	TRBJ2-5	CASSRWGSSGSGQETQYF
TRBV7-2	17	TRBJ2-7	CASSSPLTSGSTYEQYF
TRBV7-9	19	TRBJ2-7	CASSPLFRDLGVNPYEQYF
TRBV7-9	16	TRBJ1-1	CASSLGNRELNTEAFF